A single sample gave rise to the 11 T cell receptor beta chains below, sequenced in a study of radiation and T cells in renal cell carcinoma. The repertoire was sequenced with immunoSEQ multiplex PCR; TCRdb's copy has only in-frame clones and lacks some. There are 65,000 or so clones in the sample; roughly 80% occur only once, and about 6.3% lies in the top ten. The time point: blood 4 weeks post-SBRT, at nephrectomy. The treatment was: 15 Gy SBRT to primary tumor, nephrectomy 4 weeks later. The sample in question was blood, obtained from a patient whose treatment included radiotherapy and nephrectomy. These receptors were obtained from a man aged 60-69 years with renal cell carcinoma.

This sequence joins TRBV6-1 and TRBJ2-5; 8 nucleotides align to TRBD1. Germline V CDR1 and CDR2: MNHNS, SASEGT. The CDR3 extends over 13 amino acids. V shed 5 bases, J shed 3 bases, and the junction held 2 bases outside the gene matches. CDR3 residues: CASSRQGKETQYF. The DNA of the CDR3 is TGTGCCAGCAGTAGACAGGGGAAAGAGACCCAGTACTTC.

The J gene is TRBJ1-1, the V gene TRBV6-1; TRBD1 matches at 7 bases. The V gene end was trimmed by 0 bases and the J gene end by 5 bases; junction bases not matched to a gene: 3. CDR3 length equals 14 residues. Germline assignment: CDR1 MNHNS and CDR2 SASEGT. CDR3 bases: TGTGCCAGCAGTGAAGCAGGGGGCGTAACTGAAGCTTTCTTT. Protein: CASSEAGGVTEAFF.

The genes are TRBV6-1 and TRBJ1-3; D not certain. CDR1 and CDR2 (germline): MNHNS, SASEGT. This CDR3 comprises 13 residues. V lost 6 bases, J lost 2 bases, and 8 bases lay in between. The CDR3 protein is CASSLIAGNTIYF. In DNA form, the CDR3 reads TGTGCCAGCAGCTTGATCGCTGGAAACACCATATATTTT.

The count of this clone is one. This rearrangement joins TRBV12-2 to TRBJ1-2. TRBV12-2 is shown as a pseudogene. The CDR3 is 18 amino acids. The CDR3 nucleotides read TGTGCAAGTCGCTTAGCGCGCACATCTCCTACTCCTAACTATGGCTACACCTTC. Amino acid sequence: CASRLARTSPTPNYGYTF.

The CDR3 sequence is CASTRGEVTSYEQYF. The CDR3 coding sequence is TGTGCCAGCACCAGAGGTGAGGTAACCTCCTACGAGCAGTACTTC. This rearrangement joins TRBV5-5 to TRBJ2-7; D remains unclear. The CDR3 is 15 residues long. Germline V CDR1 and CDR2: SGHKS, YYEKEE (reference sequence). The V end was cut by 6 bases, the J end by 0 bases, with 16 bases between.

This clone has a single count. The chain carries TRBV6-5 and TRBJ1-5, with 10 bases identical to TRBD1. CDR3 length: 15 residues. The germline V gene encodes CDR1 MNHEY and CDR2 SVGAGI. V lost 6 bases, J lost 3 bases, and 5 bases stayed unmatched. In DNA, the CDR3 is TGTGCCAGCAGCCGGGGACAGGGGAACAATCAGCCCCAGCATTTT. It is translated as CASSRGQGNNQPQHF.

The chain couples TRBV4-2 to TRBJ2-3; 12 nucleotides agree with TRBD1. The CDR3 runs 16 residues. J was trimmed by 8 bases and V by 0 bases; bases with no gene match: 6. Germline CDR1 is LGHNA and CDR2 is YNFKEQ. The CDR3 reads CASSQEGQGAIGTQYF. The DNA for the CDR3 is TGTGCCAGCAGCCAAGAGGGACAGGGGGCGATCGGTACGCAGTATTTT.

This sequence joins TRBV7-9 and TRBJ2-1; tentative D call: TRBD1 (6 bases). Germline CDR1 and CDR2: SEHNR and FQNEAQ (reference sequence). V was trimmed by 1 base and J by 4 bases, leaving 23 bases between them. The CDR3 extends over 19 amino acids. CDR3 nucleotides: TGTGCCAGCAGCTTAGTACCAGGGGAAGTGGGTCGCGGGTACAATGAGCAGTTCTTC. Translated, it gives CASSLVPGEVGRGYNEQFF. Full variable domain (remainder filled in from reference TRBV7-9 and TRBJ2-1): DTGVSQNPRHKITKRGQNVTFRCDPISEHNRLYWYRQTLGQGPEFLTYFQNEAQLEKSRLLSDRFSAERPKGSFSTLEIQRTEQGDSAMYLCASSLVPGEVGRGYNEQFFGPGTRLTVL.

The J gene is TRBJ2-1, the V gene TRBV19; 9 nucleotides line up with TRBD2. J was trimmed by 2 bases and V by 5 bases; bases with no gene match: 4. Germline assignment: CDR1 LNHDA and CDR2 SQIVND (reference sequence). This CDR3 comprises 15 residues. The CDR3 here is CASSYSGGAYNEQFF. CDR3 in DNA: TGTGCCAGTAGTTATAGCGGGGGTGCCTACAATGAGCAGTTCTTC.

The chain joins TRBV27 to TRBJ2-7, with D unresolved. The CDR3 length is 13 residues. Germline V CDR1 and CDR2: MNHEY, SMNVEV (reference sequence). The V end was cut by 3 bases, the J end by 2 bases, with 8 bases between. The CDR3 DNA follows: TGTGCCAGCAGTTTGGTTGGTACCTACGAGCAGTACTTC. Translating it yields CASSLVGTYEQYF.

The chain carries TRBV5-1 and TRBJ2-7; 9 positions agree with TRBD1. With 4 bases clipped from V and 6 bases from J, the junction kept 2 bases outside the gene matches. Germline V gene lookup returns CDR1 SGHRS and CDR2 YFSETQ. The CDR3 has 12 residues. The CDR3, as DNA: TGCGCCAGCAGCCCGGGACAGGGCGAGCAGTACGTC. Translated, it gives CASSPGQGEQYV.